Shown below are 19 T cell receptor beta chains from a single sample sequenced in a study of T cells in Graves' hyperthyroidism and ophthalmopathy. Amplification of TCR beta CDR3 regions was performed using RNA transcripts as template. The TCR CDR3 was amplified in a first-round RT-PCR using the HTBI primer set. MiXCR, applied by TCRdb to the multiplex PCR reads, yields one record per CDR3 protein. The table includes nearly 750,000 distinct CDR3 sequences, about a third detected once. Sequencing input: blood. The receptor source for this set is a woman aged 40 to 50 with Graves' hyperthyroidism.

The chain combines TRBV10-3 with TRBJ1-4; D possibly corresponds to TRBD1 (6 bases). This CDR3 region has 13 residues. The ends were cut back, 11 bases at V and 10 bases at J, with 20 bases in the middle. Germline-derived CDR1 and CDR2 are ENHRY and SYGVKD. The CDR3 sequence is CAVGVEGDGKLFF. CDR3 bases: TGTGCCGTCGGTGTCGAGGGGGACGGAAAACTGTTTTTT.

This clonotype has a handful of counts. V and J are TRBV5-1 and TRBJ1-4, with 9 bases lining up with TRBD1. V lost 4 bases to trimming and J lost 6 bases; unmatched junction nucleotides: 4. The CDR3 length is 14 residues. Germline CDR1 is SGHRS and CDR2 is YFSETQ. The CDR3 nucleotides are TGCGCCAGCAGCCAGACAGGGGGGGATGAAAAACTGTTTTTT. It is translated as CASSQTGGDEKLFF.

This chain connects TRBV6-5 to TRBJ2-2; D unclear. This CDR3 contains 16 residues. The V gene's germline CDR1 is MNHEY and CDR2 SVGAGI. Deletions cut 4 bases from V and 1 base from J, with 13 bases between. The CDR3 here is CASSLHERQNTGELFF. The CDR3 DNA sequence: TGTGCCAGCAGTTTACACGAGCGACAGAACACCGGGGAGCTGTTTTTT.

This chain connects TRBV29-1 to TRBJ2-2, with TRBD2 matching 8 bases. The V segment lost 3 bases and the J segment 6 bases; nucleotides outside the gene matches: 3. The CDR3 runs to 13 residues. Germline assignment: CDR1 SQVTM and CDR2 ANQGSEA. This chain's CDR3 is CSVDDGGAGELFF. In nucleotides, the CDR3 is TGCAGCGTTGACGACGGGGGGGCCGGGGAGCTGTTTTTT.

With regard to this clonotype: A much larger clone is a single base away; this may be a read error. The J gene is TRBJ2-5, the V gene TRBV20-1; the D is unclear. Per germline, CDR1 DFQATT and CDR2 SNEGSKA (reference sequence). This CDR3 is built from 12 residues. V was clipped by 8 bases and J by 9 bases, with 19 bases between them. The CDR3 loop reads CSRLRTQGPQYF. As DNA, the CDR3 is TGCAGTCGCCTACGTACCCAAGGTCCCCAGTACTTC.

This clonotype was counted only a few times. The rearrangement joins TRBV7-2 to TRBJ2-7; D possibly corresponds to TRBD1 (6 bases). Germline V gene sequence: CDR1 SGHTA, CDR2 FQGNSA. Trimming took 6 bases from V and 4 from J, leaving 13 bases between them. This CDR3 contains 13 residues. CDR3 sequence: CASSPGDRYEQYF. CDR3 sequence (DNA): TGTGCCAGCAGTCCAGGCGACAGGTACGAGCAGTACTTC.

This clonotype was seen only a few times. V and J are TRBV7-9 and TRBJ1-1; D gene unclear. Germline CDR1 SEHNR, CDR2 FQNEAQ (reference sequence). The V gene lost 0 bases and the J gene lost 3 bases, with 11 bases spanning the gap. CDR3 length equals 15 residues. This CDR3 is CASSLAAVGYTEAFF. The CDR3 DNA sequence: TGTGCCAGCAGCTTAGCGGCGGTGGGGTACACTGAAGCTTTCTTT.

The chain couples TRBV19 to TRBJ2-7; D tentatively reads TRBD1 or TRBD2 (6 bases each). The CDR3 totals 16 residues. V was cut by 4 bases and J by 9 bases, with 25 bases left in between. Germline V gives CDR1 LNHDA, CDR2 SQIVND (reference sequence). CDR3: CASSRQPGTPWGGQYF. CDR3 bases: TGTGCCAGTAGTAGACAACCCGGGACACCTTGGGGAGGGCAGTACTTC. The whole variable domain, filled in from reference TRBV19 and TRBJ2-7, reads DGGITQSPKYLFRKEGQNVTLSCEQNLNHDAMYWYRQDPGQGLRLIYYSQIVNDFQKGDIAEGYSVSREKKESFPLTVTSAQKNPTAFYLCASSRQPGTPWGGQYFGPGTRLTVT.

Note on this clonotype: Being one base from a much bigger clone, this may be a read error. The V and J genes are TRBV7-3 and TRBJ1-2; 8 bases map to TRBD1. Germline V gene sequence: CDR1 SGHTA, CDR2 FQGTGA. The CDR3 has 14 amino acids. Written as DNA, the CDR3 is TGTGCCAGCGGCTTGGGGCAGGGGGCCGATGGCTACACCTTC. Amino acids: CASGLGQGADGYTF.

Comments on this clonotype: Given a much more abundant clone one base away, this may be a read error. The chain employs TRBV11-2 and TRBJ2-5; the D is unclear. Trimming stripped 0 bases from V and 2 bases from J, with 4 bases between. This CDR3 is 13 amino acids long. The germline gives CDR1 SGHAT, CDR2 FQNNGV. The CDR3 DNA reads as TGTGCCAGCAGCTTAGACCATCAAGAGACCCAGTACTTC. Its protein is CASSLDHQETQYF.

The gene calls are TRBV7-8 and TRBJ1-2; D is perhaps TRBD1 (5 bases). The V gene lost 4 bases and the J gene lost 6 bases, with 15 bases spanning the gap. The CDR3 runs 14 residues. Germline values: CDR1 SGHVS, CDR2 FQNEAQ. The chain's CDR3 is CASSYGTAEHGYTF. DNA of the CDR3: TGTGCCAGCAGCTACGGGACCGCGGAGCATGGCTACACCTTC.

Comment on this clonotype: Its ends do not fully match the called genes, so a read error is possible. The gene calls are TRBV10-2 and TRBJ1-6; 7 bases match TRBD1. The germline CDR1 and CDR2 sequences are WSHSY and SAAADI. CDR3 length: 9 amino acids. The CDR3 spells CASSETGDF. CDR3 nucleotides: TGCGCCAGCAGTGAGACAGGGGACTTT.

This sequence joins TRBV7-8 and TRBJ1-2; tentative D call: TRBD1 (6 bases). Germline V CDR1 and CDR2: SGHVS, FQNEAQ. This CDR3 has 14 residues. V was trimmed by 5 bases and J by 7 bases, leaving 17 bases between them. In DNA form, the CDR3 reads TGTGCCAGCAGCCTACCTCAACAGGGCCCTGGCTACACCTTC. The encoded protein is CASSLPQQGPGYTF.

This clonotype was counted ten times or more. The chain employs TRBV7-9 and TRBJ1-3, with no clear D. From germline, CDR1 is SEHNR and CDR2 FQNEAQ (reference sequence). The CDR3 extends over 14 amino acids. V shed 5 bases and J shed 5 bases, with 13 bases lying between them. The CDR3 is CASSKEGVRNTIYF. The CDR3 DNA reads TGTGCCAGCAGCAAAGAAGGTGTAAGAAACACCATATATTTT.

On this clonotype itself: A read error may be the cause here, since a much bigger clone is one base away. This chain uses TRBV7-6 with TRBJ1-5; D might be TRBD1 (5 bases). The germline gives CDR1 SGHVS, CDR2 FNYEAQ. V lost 1 base to trimming and J lost 5 bases, with 9 bases between them. CDR3 size: 14 residues. The CDR3 region is CASSLVEGDQPQHF. Written as DNA, the CDR3 is TGTGCCAGCAGCTTAGTTGAAGGGGATCAGCCCCAGCATTTT. Using reference TRBV7-6 and TRBJ1-5 for the parts outside the CDR3, the full variable domain is GAGVSQSPRYKVTKRGQDVALRCDPISGHVSLYWYRQALGQGPEFLTYFNYEAQQDKSGLPNDRFSAERPEGSISTLTIQRTEQRDSAMYRCASSLVEGDQPQHFGDGTRLSIL.

The chain has TRBV10-3 and TRBJ1-5; 9 positions agree with TRBD1. The CDR3 sequence is 14 residues long. CDR1 and CDR2 from the germline V gene are ENHRY and SYGVKD. V shed 2 bases and J 12 bases; nucleotides not matched to a gene: 8. The CDR3 nucleotides read TGTGCCATCAGTGAGAAAGTGGACAGGGGAGGCCAGCATTTT. Amino acid sequence: CAISEKVDRGGQHF.

The chain uses TRBV5-1 and TRBJ2-6; 9 nucleotides agree with TRBD1. The CDR3 contains 23 residues. Trimming took 5 bases from V and 0 from J; bases not matched to a gene: 24. Germline V CDR1 and CDR2: SGHRS, YFSETQ. CDR3 bases: TGCGCCAGCAGTCGGAGTCCGATGAATATTGGGACAGGGTCTTACTCTGGGGCCAACGTCCTGACTTTC. Amino acids: CASSRSPMNIGTGSYSGANVLTF. Full variable domain (outside the CDR3, taken from reference TRBV5-1 and TRBJ2-6): KAGVTQTPRYLIKTRGQQVTLSCSPISGHRSVSWYQQTPGQGLQFLFEYFSETQRNKGNFPGRFSGRQFSNSRSEMNVSTLELGDSALYLCASSRSPMNIGTGSYSGANVLTFGAGSRLTVL.

This clonotype was counted between two and nine times. The chain is built from TRBV14 and TRBJ1-3; tentatively, D is TRBD1 (5 bases). CDR1 is SGHDN, CDR2 FVKESK, per germline. This CDR3 is built from 18 residues. V was shortened by 4 bases and J by 0 bases, with 19 bases between the two germline ends. CDR3 sequence: CASSRAGGDFLSGNTIYF. In DNA, the CDR3 is TGTGCCAGCAGCCGTGCGGGGGGAGATTTCCTCTCTGGAAACACCATATATTTT.

The chain couples TRBV7-9 to TRBJ2-7; D could derive from TRBD1 or TRBD2 (5 bases each). This CDR3 spans 12 amino acids. The V gene lost 6 bases and the J gene lost 7 bases, with 13 bases spanning the gap. CDR1 and CDR2 from the germline V gene are SEHNR and FQNEAQ (reference sequence). Here the CDR3 reads CASSMGPGEQYF. The CDR3 region has the DNA TGTGCCAGCAGTATGGGGCCGGGAGAGCAGTACTTC. The variable domain in full, completed from reference TRBV7-9 and TRBJ2-7, reads DTGVSQNPRHKITKRGQNVTFRCDPISEHNRLYWYRQTLGQGPEFLTYFQNEAQLEKSRLLSDRFSAERPKGSFSTLEIQRTEQGDSAMYLCASSMGPGEQYFGPGTRLTVT.